A single sample gave rise to the 3 T cell receptor beta chains below, sequenced in a study of T cells in Graves' hyperthyroidism and ophthalmopathy. Amplified TCR beta CDR3 regions came from RNA transcripts. In the first-round RT-PCR of the TCR CDR3, the HTBI primer set was used. TCRdb reprocessed the multiplex PCR reads with MiXCR, giving one entry per CDR3 protein. The sample contains about 620,000 distinct CDR3 sequences, around 15% of which appear only once. Sequencing input: blood. The receptors derive from a woman in her 30s with Graves' hyperthyroidism.

This clonotype was recorded at least ten times. V usage is TRBV20-1 and J usage is TRBJ2-4; D not certain. CDR3 length: 11 residues. The germline gives CDR1 DFQATT, CDR2 SNEGSKA (reference sequence). The V and J ends lost 1 base and 5 bases respectively, with 3 bases between them. The CDR3 coding sequence is TGCAGTGCTAGAGGGGAAAACATTCAGTACTTC. This translates into CSARGENIQYF.

This clonotype was picked up many times. The gene calls are TRBV28 and TRBJ2-7; TRBD2 matches 10 bases. The length of the CDR3 is 15 residues. Germline CDR1 reads MDHEN; CDR2 reads SYDVKM. Trimming at V came to 4 bases and at J to 9 bases, leaving 12 bases not matched to a gene. The CDR3 spells CASSSSSGRIVGQYF. CDR3 bases: TGTGCCAGCAGTTCTTCTAGCGGGAGAATAGTGGGGCAGTACTTC.

This clonotype has only a few counts. The V and J genes are TRBV12-3 or TRBV12-4 and TRBJ2-1; no firm D call. The CDR3 length is 15 residues. V dropped 6 bases and J dropped 0 bases, with 12 bases sitting between them. CDR3 DNA sequence: TGTGCCAGCAGCTATCTTTTAAGCTCCTACAATGAGCAGTTCTTC. This sequence encodes CASSYLLSSYNEQFF.